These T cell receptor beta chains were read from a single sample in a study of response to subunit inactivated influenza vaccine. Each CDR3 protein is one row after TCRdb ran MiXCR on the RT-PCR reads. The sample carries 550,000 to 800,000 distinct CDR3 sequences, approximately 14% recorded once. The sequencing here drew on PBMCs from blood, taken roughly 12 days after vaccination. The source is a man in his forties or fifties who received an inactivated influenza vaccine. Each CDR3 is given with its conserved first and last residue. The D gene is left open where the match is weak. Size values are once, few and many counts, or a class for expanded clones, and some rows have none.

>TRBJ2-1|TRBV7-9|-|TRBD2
TGTGCCAGCAGTCAGAAAAGCGGGAGGGCCGACAATGAGCAGTTCTTC
CASSQKSGRADNEQFF
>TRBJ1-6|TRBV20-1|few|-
TGCAGTGCTCGACCTATCGATAATTCACCCCTCCACTTT
CSARPIDNSPLHF
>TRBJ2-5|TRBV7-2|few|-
TGTGCCAGCAGCTTAGGATCGCAGAACCAAGAGACCCAGTACTTC
CASSLGSQNQETQYF
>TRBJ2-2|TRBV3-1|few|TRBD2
TGTGCCAGCAGACCAGGACTAGCGAGCGCCGGGGAGCTGTTTTTT
CASRPGLASAGELFF
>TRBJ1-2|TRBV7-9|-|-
TGTGCCAGCAGTCAAGGAGACACCTACTATGGCTACACCTTC
CASSQGDTYYGYTF
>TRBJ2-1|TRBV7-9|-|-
TGTGCCAGCACCGTCCCGCCCGACGGACTCTCCTACAATGAGCAGTTCTTC
CASTVPPDGLSYNEQFF
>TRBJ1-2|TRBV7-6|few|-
TGTGCCAGCAGCTTAGATAGTGGGGCAGCCTATGGCTACACCTTC
CASSLDSGAAYGYTF
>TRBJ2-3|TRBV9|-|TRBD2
TGTGCCAGCAGCGCACACTTACTAGCGGGAGAGGCAGATACGCAGTATTTT
CASSAHLLAGEADTQYF
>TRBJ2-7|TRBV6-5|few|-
TGTGCCAGCAGTTACGCGAGGGGGGACTACGAGCAGTACTTC
CASSYARGDYEQYF
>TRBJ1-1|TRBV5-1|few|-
TGCGCCAGCAGCTTGGACAGGATTAACACTGAAGCTTTCTTT
CASSLDRINTEAFF
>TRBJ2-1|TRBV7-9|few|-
TGTGCCAGCAGTAAACTAGCTGAAAATGAGCAGTTCTTC
CASSKLAENEQFF
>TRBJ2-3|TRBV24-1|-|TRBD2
TGTGCCACCAGTGATCCCAGCGGGATCACAGATACGCAGTATTTT
CATSDPSGITDTQYF
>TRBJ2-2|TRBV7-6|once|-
TGTGCCAGCAGCTTAGAGTCCGGGGGAATCACCGGGGAGCTGTTTTTT
CASSLESGGITGELFF
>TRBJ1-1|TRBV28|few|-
TGTGCCAGCAGTTTATCGCCGCAGGGGGAAGCTTTCTTT
CASSLSPQGEAFF
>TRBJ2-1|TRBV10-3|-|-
TGTGCCATCAGTCCGGGACAAGCCTACAATGAGCAGTTCTTC
CAISPGQAYNEQFF
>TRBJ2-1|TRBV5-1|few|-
TGCGCCAGCAGCCAACGGGGGCCCTCTCTTGGGAATGAGCAGTTCTTC
CASSQRGPSLGNEQFF
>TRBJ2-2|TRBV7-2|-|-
TGTGCCAGCAGCTCGGACGGACACAACACCGGGGAGCTGTTTTTT
CASSSDGHNTGELFF
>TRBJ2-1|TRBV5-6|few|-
TGTGCCAGCAGCTTATCCCTCTCGCGTGAGCAGTTCTTC
CASSLSLSREQFF
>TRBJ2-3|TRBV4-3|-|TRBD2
TGCGCCAGCAGCCAAACTAGCGGGGTCACAGATACGCAGTATTTT
CASSQTSGVTDTQYF
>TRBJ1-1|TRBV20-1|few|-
TGCAGTGCTAGATTGAGGGATGAAGCTTTCTTT
CSARLRDEAFF
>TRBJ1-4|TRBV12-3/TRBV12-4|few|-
TGTGCCAGCAGCCCCCGGTGGGGGGCTAATGAAAAACTGTTTTTT
CASSPRWGANEKLFF
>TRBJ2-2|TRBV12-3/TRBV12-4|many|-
TGTGCCAGCAGTTTATGGGGGGGGGCCGACACCGGGGAGCTGTTTTTT
CASSLWGGADTGELFF
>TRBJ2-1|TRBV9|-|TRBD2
TGTGCCAGCAGCCCTAAATCTAGCGGGAGAAATACCCTCTCCCGATACAATGAGCAGTTCTTC
CASSPKSSGRNTLSRYNEQFF
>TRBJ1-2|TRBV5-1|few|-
TGCGCCAGCAGCTTGGATGTTCGTAACTATGGCTACACCTTC
CASSLDVRNYGYTF
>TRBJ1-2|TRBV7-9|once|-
TGTGCCAGCAGCCCAAGGGACATTACCTACGGCTACACCTTC
CASSPRDITYGYTF
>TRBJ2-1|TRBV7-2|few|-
TGTGCCAGCAGGCAGATGAATGAGCAGTTCTTC
CASRQMNEQFF
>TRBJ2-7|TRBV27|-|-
TGTGCCAGCAGTTTAGGGGGGCATCTCGAGCAGTACTTC
CASSLGGHLEQYF